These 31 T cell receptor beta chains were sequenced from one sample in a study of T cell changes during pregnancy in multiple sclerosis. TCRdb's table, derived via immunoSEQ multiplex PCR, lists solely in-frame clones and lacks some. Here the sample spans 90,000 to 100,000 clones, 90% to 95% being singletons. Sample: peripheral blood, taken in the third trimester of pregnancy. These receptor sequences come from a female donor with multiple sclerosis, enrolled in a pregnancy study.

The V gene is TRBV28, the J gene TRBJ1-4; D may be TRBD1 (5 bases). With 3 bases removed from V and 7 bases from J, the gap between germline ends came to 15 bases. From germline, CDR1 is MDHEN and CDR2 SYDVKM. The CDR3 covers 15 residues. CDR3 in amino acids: CASSFGDRRLEKLFF. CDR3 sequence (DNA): TGTGCCAGCAGTTTTGGCGACAGAAGACTTGAAAAACTGTTTTTT.

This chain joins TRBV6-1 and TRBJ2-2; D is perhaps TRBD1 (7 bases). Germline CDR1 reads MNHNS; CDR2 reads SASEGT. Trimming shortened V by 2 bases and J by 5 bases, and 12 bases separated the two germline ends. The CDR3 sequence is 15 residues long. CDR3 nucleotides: TGTGCCAGCAGTGAAAGGAGGGGGCAAACCGGGGAGCTGTTTTTT. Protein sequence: CASSERRGQTGELFF.

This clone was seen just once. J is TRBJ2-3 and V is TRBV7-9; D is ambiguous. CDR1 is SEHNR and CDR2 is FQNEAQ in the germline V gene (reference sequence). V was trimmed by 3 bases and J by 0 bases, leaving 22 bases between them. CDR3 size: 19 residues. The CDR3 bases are TGTGCCAGCAGCTTGGGCCGCGTCCCTGGTGCTACTAGCACAGATACGCAGTATTTT. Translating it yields CASSLGRVPGATSTDTQYF.

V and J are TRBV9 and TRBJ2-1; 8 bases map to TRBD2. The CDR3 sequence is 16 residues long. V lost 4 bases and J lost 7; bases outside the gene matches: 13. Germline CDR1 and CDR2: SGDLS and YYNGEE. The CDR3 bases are TGTGCCAGCAGCCCGGCCTCGGGAGGGCCTTTGAATGAGCAGTTCTTC. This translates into CASSPASGGPLNEQFF.

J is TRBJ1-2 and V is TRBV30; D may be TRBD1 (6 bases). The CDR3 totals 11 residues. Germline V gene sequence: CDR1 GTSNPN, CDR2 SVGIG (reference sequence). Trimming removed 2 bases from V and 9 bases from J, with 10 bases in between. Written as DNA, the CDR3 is TGTGCCTGGAGTAAGCAGGGGAGCTACACCTTC. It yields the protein CAWSKQGSYTF.

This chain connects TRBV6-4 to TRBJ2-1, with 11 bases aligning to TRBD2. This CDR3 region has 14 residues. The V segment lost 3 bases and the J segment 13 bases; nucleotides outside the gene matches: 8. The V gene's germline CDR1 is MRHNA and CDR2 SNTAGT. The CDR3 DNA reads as TGTGCCAGCAGTGAAGGAGTAGCGGGAGGGCTCCAGTTCTTC. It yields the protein CASSEGVAGGLQFF.

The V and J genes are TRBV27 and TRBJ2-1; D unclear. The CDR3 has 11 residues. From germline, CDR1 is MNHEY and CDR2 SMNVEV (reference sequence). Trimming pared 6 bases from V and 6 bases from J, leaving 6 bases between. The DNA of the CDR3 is TGTGCCAGCAGAAACGGCAATGAGCAGTTCTTC. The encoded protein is CASRNGNEQFF.

DNA for the CDR3: TGTGCCAGCAGCCCGACCTGGGACAATGGAGAGACCCAGTACTTC. Its translation is CASSPTWDNGETQYF. This rearrangement joins TRBV5-4 to TRBJ2-5; D possibly corresponds to TRBD1 (6 bases). V was cut by 4 bases and J by 4 bases, with 17 bases left in between. Germline values: CDR1 SGHNT, CDR2 YYREEE (reference sequence). The CDR3 contains 15 residues.

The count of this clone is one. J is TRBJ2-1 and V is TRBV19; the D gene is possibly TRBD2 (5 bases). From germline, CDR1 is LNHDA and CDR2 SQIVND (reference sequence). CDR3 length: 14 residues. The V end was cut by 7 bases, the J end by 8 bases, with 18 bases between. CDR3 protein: CASTHGSRDDEQFF. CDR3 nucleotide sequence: TGTGCCAGTACCCACGGATCGAGGGATGATGAGCAGTTCTTC.

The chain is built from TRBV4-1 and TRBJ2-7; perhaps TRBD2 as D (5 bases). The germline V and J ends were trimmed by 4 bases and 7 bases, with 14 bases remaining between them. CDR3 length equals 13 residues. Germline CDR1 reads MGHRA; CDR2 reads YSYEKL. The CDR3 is CASSPGKDVEQYF. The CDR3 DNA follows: TGCGCCAGCAGCCCCGGGAAGGACGTTGAGCAGTACTTC.

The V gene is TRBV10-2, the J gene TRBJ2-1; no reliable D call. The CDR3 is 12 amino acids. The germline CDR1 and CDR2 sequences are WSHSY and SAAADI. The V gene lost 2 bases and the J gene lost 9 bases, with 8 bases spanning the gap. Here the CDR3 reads CASSEPPGEQFF. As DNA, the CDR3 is TGCGCCAGCAGTGAGCCGCCCGGTGAGCAGTTCTTC.

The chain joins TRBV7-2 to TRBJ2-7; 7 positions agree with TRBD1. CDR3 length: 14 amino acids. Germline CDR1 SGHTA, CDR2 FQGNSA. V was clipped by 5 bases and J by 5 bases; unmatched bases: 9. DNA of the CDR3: TGTGCCAGCAGCAGCCCGACAGGGTTGAACGAGCAGTACTTC. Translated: CASSSPTGLNEQYF.

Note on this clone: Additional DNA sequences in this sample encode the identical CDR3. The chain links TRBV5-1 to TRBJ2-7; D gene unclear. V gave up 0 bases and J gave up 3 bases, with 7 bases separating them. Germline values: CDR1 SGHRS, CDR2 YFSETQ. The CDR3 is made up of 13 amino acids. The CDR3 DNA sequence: TGCGCCAGCAGCTTGGGACAAAACTACGAGCAGTACTTC. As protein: CASSLGQNYEQYF.

The CDR3 reads CASSTGQGAWQPQHF. The CDR3 DNA reads as TGTGCCAGCAGTACCGGACAGGGGGCATGGCAGCCCCAGCATTTT. The J gene is TRBJ1-5, the V gene TRBV6-1; 11 nucleotides match TRBD1. Germline CDR1 and CDR2: MNHNS and SASEGT. Unmatched junction bases numbered 7, after V lost 5 bases and J lost 7 bases. The CDR3 length is 15 residues.

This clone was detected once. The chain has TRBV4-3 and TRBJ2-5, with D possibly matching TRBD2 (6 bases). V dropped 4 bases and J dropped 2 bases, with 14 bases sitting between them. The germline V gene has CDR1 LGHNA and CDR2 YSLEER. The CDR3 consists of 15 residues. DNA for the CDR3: TGCGCCAGCAGCCGACTTGGAGGGGAGCAAGAGACCCAGTACTTC. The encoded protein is CASSRLGGEQETQYF.

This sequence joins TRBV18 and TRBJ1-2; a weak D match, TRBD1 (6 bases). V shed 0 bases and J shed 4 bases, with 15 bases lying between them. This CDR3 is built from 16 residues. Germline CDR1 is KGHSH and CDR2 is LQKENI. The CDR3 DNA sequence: TGTGCCAGCTCACCACCACAGGGTAGAGTTGGCTATGGCTACACCTTC. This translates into CASSPPQGRVGYGYTF.

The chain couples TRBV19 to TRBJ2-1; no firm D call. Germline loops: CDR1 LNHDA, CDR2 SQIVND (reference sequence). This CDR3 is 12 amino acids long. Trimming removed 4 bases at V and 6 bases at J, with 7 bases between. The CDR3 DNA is TGTGCCAGTAGTACTTCTATCAATGAGCAGTTCTTC. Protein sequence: CASSTSINEQFF.

DNA for the CDR3: TGTGCCAGCAGGGTGGACGAGACAGGGGGCTATGGCTACACCTTC. Protein sequence: CASRVDETGGYGYTF. The chain recombines TRBV6-4 with TRBJ1-2, with 9 bases aligning to TRBD1. CDR1 is MRHNA, CDR2 SNTAGT, per germline. The length of the CDR3 is 15 residues. Unmatched junction bases numbered 9, after V lost 6 bases and J lost 4 bases.

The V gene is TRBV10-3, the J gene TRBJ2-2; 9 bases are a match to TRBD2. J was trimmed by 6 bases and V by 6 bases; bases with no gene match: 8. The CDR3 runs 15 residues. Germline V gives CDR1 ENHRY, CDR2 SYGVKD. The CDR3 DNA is TGTGCCATCAGGGCTAGCGGGAACGAAGCCGGGGAGCTGTTTTTT. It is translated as CAIRASGNEAGELFF.

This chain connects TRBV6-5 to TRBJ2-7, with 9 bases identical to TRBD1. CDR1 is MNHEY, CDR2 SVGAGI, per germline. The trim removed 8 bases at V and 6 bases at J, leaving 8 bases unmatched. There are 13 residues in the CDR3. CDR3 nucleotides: TGTGCCAGCGCTACAGGGGGCGCTTCCGAGCAGTACTTC. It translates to CASATGGASEQYF.

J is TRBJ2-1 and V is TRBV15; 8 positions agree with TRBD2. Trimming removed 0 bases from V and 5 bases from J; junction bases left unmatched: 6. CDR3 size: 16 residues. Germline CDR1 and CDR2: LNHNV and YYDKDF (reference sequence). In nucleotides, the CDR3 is TGTGCCACCAGCAGAGATCGACTAGCGCTTGACAATGAGCAGTTCTTC. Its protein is CATSRDRLALDNEQFF.

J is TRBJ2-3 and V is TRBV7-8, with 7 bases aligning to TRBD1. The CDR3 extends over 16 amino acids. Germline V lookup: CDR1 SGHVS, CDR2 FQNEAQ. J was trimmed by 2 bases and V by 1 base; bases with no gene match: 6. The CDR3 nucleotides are TGTGCCAGCAGCTTAGGAGGGGGCGAGGCCACAGATACGCAGTATTTT. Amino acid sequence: CASSLGGGEATDTQYF.

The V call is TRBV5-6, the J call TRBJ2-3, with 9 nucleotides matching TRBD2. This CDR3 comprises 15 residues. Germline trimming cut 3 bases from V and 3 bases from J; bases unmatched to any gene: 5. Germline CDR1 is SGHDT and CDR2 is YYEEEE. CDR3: CASSWSGRSTDTQYF. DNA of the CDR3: TGTGCCAGCAGCTGGAGCGGGAGGTCGACAGATACGCAGTATTTT. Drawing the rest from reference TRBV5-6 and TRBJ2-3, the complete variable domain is DAGVTQSPTHLIKTRGQQVTLRCSPKSGHDTVSWYQQALGQGPQFIFQYYEEEERQRGNFPDRFSGHQFPNYSSELNVNALLLGDSALYLCASSWSGRSTDTQYFGPGTRLTVL.

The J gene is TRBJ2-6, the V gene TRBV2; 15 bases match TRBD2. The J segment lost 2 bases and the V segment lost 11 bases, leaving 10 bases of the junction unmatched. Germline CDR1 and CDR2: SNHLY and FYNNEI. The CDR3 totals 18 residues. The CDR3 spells CAGSGLAGGPAGANVLTF. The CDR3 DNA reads TGTGCCGGATCAGGACTAGCGGGAGGGCCGGCTGGGGCCAACGTCCTGACTTTC.

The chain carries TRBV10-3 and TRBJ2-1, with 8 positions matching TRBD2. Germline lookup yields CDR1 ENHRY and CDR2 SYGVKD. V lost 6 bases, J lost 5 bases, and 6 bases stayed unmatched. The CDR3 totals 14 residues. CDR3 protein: CAIRGLGRDNEQFF. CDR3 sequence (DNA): TGTGCCATCAGGGGACTAGGGCGTGACAATGAGCAGTTCTTC.

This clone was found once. In nucleotides, the CDR3 is TGCAGCGTCCTACTCCGGGACCCACGAGGGGGAAGGAACACTGAAGCTTTCTTT. This translates into CSVLLRDPRGGRNTEAFF. V and J are TRBV29-1 and TRBJ1-1; maybe TRBD1 (6 bases). This CDR3 has 18 amino acids. V was shortened by 6 bases and J by 1 base, with 27 bases between the two germline ends. Germline-derived CDR1 and CDR2 are SQVTM and ANQGSEA.

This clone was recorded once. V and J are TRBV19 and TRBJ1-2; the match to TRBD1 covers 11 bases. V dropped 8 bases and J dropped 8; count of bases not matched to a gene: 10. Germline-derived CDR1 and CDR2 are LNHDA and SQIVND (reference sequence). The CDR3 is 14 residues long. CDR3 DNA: TGTGCCAGTCAGCCCGGACAGGGGGCTTACGGCTACACCTTC. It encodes CASQPGQGAYGYTF.

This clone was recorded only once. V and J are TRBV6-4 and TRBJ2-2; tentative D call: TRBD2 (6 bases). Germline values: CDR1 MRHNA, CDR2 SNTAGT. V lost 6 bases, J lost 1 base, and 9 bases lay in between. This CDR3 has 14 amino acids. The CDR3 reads CASREGVNTGELFF. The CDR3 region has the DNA TGTGCCAGCAGGGAGGGAGTGAACACCGGGGAGCTGTTTTTT.

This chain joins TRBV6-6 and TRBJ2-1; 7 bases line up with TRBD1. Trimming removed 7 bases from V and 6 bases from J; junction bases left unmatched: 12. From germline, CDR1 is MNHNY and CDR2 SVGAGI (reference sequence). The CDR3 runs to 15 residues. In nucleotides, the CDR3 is TGTGCCAGCAATAGATATGGGCAGGGGGTCAATGAGCAGTTCTTC. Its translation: CASNRYGQGVNEQFF.

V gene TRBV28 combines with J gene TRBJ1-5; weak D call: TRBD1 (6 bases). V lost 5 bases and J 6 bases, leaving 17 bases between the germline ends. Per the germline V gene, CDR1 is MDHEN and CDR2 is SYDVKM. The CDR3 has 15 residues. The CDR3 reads CASSGGPRPGQPQHF. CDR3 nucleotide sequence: TGTGCCAGCAGTGGGGGCCCTAGGCCTGGTCAGCCCCAGCATTTT.

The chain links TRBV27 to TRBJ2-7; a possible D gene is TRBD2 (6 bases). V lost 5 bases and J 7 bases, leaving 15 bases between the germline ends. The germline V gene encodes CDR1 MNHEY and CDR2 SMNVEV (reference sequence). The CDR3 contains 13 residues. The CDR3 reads CASSTGLTGEQYF. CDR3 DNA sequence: TGTGCCAGCAGTACGGGACTCACGGGGGAGCAGTACTTC.